Below, 25 T cell receptor beta chains from the same sample are listed, as sequenced in a study of cytomegalovirus exposure and HLA in healthy donors. Vbeta (60) and Jbeta (13) primers were used in the PCR. Data came from immunoSEQ multiplex PCR; TCRdb stores just in-frame clones and leaves some out. The sample holds about 250,000 clones, about 80% seen once. The specimen sequenced was PBMCs. The receptors here all came from a girl aged 2-10 years in good health and CMV-seronegative.

V is TRBV6-1 and J is TRBJ2-7, with D perhaps TRBD1 (6 bases). Germline V lookup: CDR1 MNHNS, CDR2 SASEGT. V was pared by 6 bases and J by 0 bases, with 15 bases between. This CDR3 is 15 amino acids long. CDR3 sequence (DNA): TGTGCCAGCAGCAGACCGTTGGACAGCTCCTACGAGCAGTACTTC. Amino acids: CASSRPLDSSYEQYF.

The chain couples TRBV5-1 to TRBJ2-5; D uncertain. V was pared by 0 bases and J by 2 bases, with 5 bases between. The CDR3 runs 13 residues. From germline, CDR1 is SGHRS and CDR2 YFSETQ. The CDR3 nucleotides are TGCGCCAGCAGCTTGGTACAGCAAGAGACCCAGTACTTC. Translated, it gives CASSLVQQETQYF.

This chain connects TRBV6-6 to TRBJ1-2; D is unresolved. Germline V gives CDR1 MNHNY, CDR2 SVGAGI (reference sequence). There are 14 residues in the CDR3. With 4 bases removed from V and 2 bases from J, the gap between germline ends came to 11 bases. The CDR3 here is CASSSPTTNYGYTF. DNA for the CDR3: TGTGCCAGCAGTTCCCCGACAACAAACTATGGCTACACCTTC.

The chain is built from TRBV4-1 and TRBJ2-1, with 8 nucleotides matching TRBD2. Germline CDR1 is MGHRA and CDR2 is YSYEKL. Trimming cost V 0 bases and J 8 bases; bases outside gene matches: 12. The CDR3 runs 17 residues. The CDR3 DNA is TGCGCCAGCAGCCAAGAGTTAACTAGCGGTTCCTCACATGAGCAGTTCTTC. Its translation is CASSQELTSGSSHEQFF.

The chain is built from TRBV10-1 and TRBJ1-4; 11 positions agree with TRBD1. After removal of 0 bases from V and 8 bases from J, the junction contained 8 bases not matched to a gene. The CDR3 runs to 17 residues. Germline V gives CDR1 WNHNN, CDR2 SYGVQD (reference sequence). In DNA, the CDR3 is TGCGCCAGCAGTGAGTCACCCATGGACAGGGGGCAAGAAAAACTGTTTTTT. This encodes CASSESPMDRGQEKLFF.

This clone showed up just a few times. This chain links TRBV5-1 with TRBJ2-5; 10 positions match TRBD1. CDR3 length: 15 amino acids. Trimming took 6 bases from V and 5 from J; bases not matched to a gene: 10. From germline, CDR1 is SGHRS and CDR2 YFSETQ. The CDR3 loop is CASIPGTGVLETQYF. The CDR3 bases are TGCGCCAGCATCCCTGGGACAGGGGTTTTGGAGACCCAGTACTTC.

The chain employs TRBV4-2 and TRBJ2-7; TRBD1 matches 11 bases. Germline V gene sequence: CDR1 LGHNA, CDR2 YNFKEQ. The CDR3 length is 17 residues. The V segment lost 3 bases and the J segment 4 bases; nucleotides outside the gene matches: 11. The CDR3 DNA reads as TGTGCCAGCAGCCACATACGTCCCGGGACAGGGGGTTACGAGCAGTACTTC. Translating it yields CASSHIRPGTGGYEQYF.

The chain carries TRBV5-6 and TRBJ1-4, with D perhaps TRBD1 (5 bases). Germline values: CDR1 SGHDT, CDR2 YYEEEE. The germline V and J ends were trimmed by 7 bases and 1 base, with 14 bases remaining between them. The CDR3 runs to 15 residues. CDR3 bases: TGTGCCAGCCGCCATCTCCAGGGAACTAATGAAAAACTGTTTTTT. Translating it yields CASRHLQGTNEKLFF.

This clone was seen just once. The chain couples TRBV5-1 to TRBJ2-2; tentative D call: TRBD2 (6 bases). This CDR3 spans 16 amino acids. V was pared by 0 bases and J by 2 bases, with 11 bases between. Germline loops: CDR1 SGHRS, CDR2 YFSETQ. The CDR3 nucleotides read TGCGCCAGCAGCTTGGTCGGGACTTTCAACACCGGGGAGCTGTTTTTT. Translated: CASSLVGTFNTGELFF.

The gene calls are TRBV7-2 and TRBJ1-1; 8 bases fit TRBD1. The J segment lost 1 base and the V segment lost 4 bases, leaving 2 bases of the junction unmatched. The CDR3 length is 14 residues. The germline V gene has CDR1 SGHTA and CDR2 FQGNSA. Here the CDR3 reads CASSSGQENTEAFF. As DNA, the CDR3 is TGTGCCAGCAGCTCGGGACAGGAGAACACTGAAGCTTTCTTT.

The rearrangement joins TRBV27 to TRBJ1-5; tentatively, D is TRBD1 (6 bases). V dropped 2 bases and J dropped 2 bases, with 16 bases sitting between them. The germline gives CDR1 MNHEY, CDR2 SMNVEV (reference sequence). CDR3 size: 17 residues. The DNA of the CDR3 is TGTGCCAGCAGTTTAAGGGGGGGGGTCCTAGGCAATCAGCCCCAGCATTTT. This sequence encodes CASSLRGGVLGNQPQHF.

J is TRBJ2-3 and V is TRBV5-1, with 11 bases identical to TRBD2. V trimming: 4 bases; J trimming: 9 bases; junction bases outside the gene matches: 16. Germline V gene lookup returns CDR1 SGHRS and CDR2 YFSETQ. The length of the CDR3 is 17 residues. CDR3 bases: TGCGCCAGCAGCCCTACTGGGACTAGCGGATTTTCAGGAACGCAGTATTTT. It yields the protein CASSPTGTSGFSGTQYF. The complete variable domain, with remaining parts taken from reference TRBV5-1 and TRBJ2-3, reads KAGVTQTPRYLIKTRGQQVTLSCSPISGHRSVSWYQQTPGQGLQFLFEYFSETQRNKGNFPGRFSGRQFSNSRSEMNVSTLELGDSALYLCASSPTGTSGFSGTQYFGPGTRLTVL.

The rearrangement links TRBV4-1 to TRBJ2-5, with a weak D call TRBD2 (5 bases). The CDR3 is made up of 18 amino acids. Germline V gene sequence: CDR1 MGHRA, CDR2 YSYEKL. The V gene lost 3 bases and the J gene lost 1 base, with 21 bases spanning the gap. The CDR3 sequence: CASSHRRGGPAFQETQYF. The CDR3 DNA reads as TGCGCCAGCAGCCACCGACGCGGCGGGCCGGCGTTCCAAGAGACCCAGTACTTC.

In its sample, this clone was seen once. The J gene is TRBJ1-5, the V gene TRBV6-5, with a possible D match to TRBD1 (5 bases). Germline lookup yields CDR1 MNHEY and CDR2 SVGAGI. V dropped 5 bases and J dropped 2 bases, with 13 bases sitting between them. The CDR3 is 15 amino acids. The CDR3 reads CASSPLDRGNQPQHF. The CDR3 nucleotides are TGTGCCAGCAGTCCATTAGACAGAGGCAATCAGCCCCAGCATTTT.

The chain has TRBV5-1 and TRBJ1-1; TRBD1 matches at 9 bases. Germline V gene data show CDR1 as SGHRS and CDR2 as YFSETQ. This CDR3 region has 18 residues. The V segment lost 2 bases and the J segment 1 base; nucleotides outside the gene matches: 12. CDR3 amino acids: CASSFRSTGTGPNTEAFF. The CDR3 DNA follows: TGCGCCAGCAGCTTCCGTTCCACCGGGACAGGGCCGAACACTGAAGCTTTCTTT.

The chain is built from TRBV5-1 and TRBJ2-5; D unresolved. The J call may be in error: the DNA end matches TRBJ2-7 better. Germline V gene data show CDR1 as SGHRS and CDR2 as YFSETQ. The CDR3 spans 13 residues. The CDR3, as DNA: TGCGCCAGCAGCCCGCGTGAGGCCTACGAGCAGTACTTC. It specifies CASSPREAYEQYF.

This clone was recorded once. The J gene is TRBJ2-1, the V gene TRBV5-1; 8 bases are a match to TRBD1. Germline CDR1 is SGHRS and CDR2 is YFSETQ. CDR3 length: 14 residues. Trimming at V came to 1 base and at J to 4 bases, leaving 1 base not matched to a gene. CDR3 sequence: CASSLTGGYNEQFF. The CDR3 nucleotides read TGCGCCAGCAGCTTGACAGGGGGGTACAATGAGCAGTTCTTC.

This rearrangement joins TRBV7-2 to TRBJ2-3, with D perhaps TRBD1 (6 bases). V gave up 7 bases and J gave up 4 bases, with 12 bases separating them. Germline CDR1 reads SGHTA; CDR2 reads FQGNSA. There are 13 residues in the CDR3. In nucleotides, the CDR3 is TGTGCCAGCAATTGGGGGCCGGCAGATACGCAGTATTTT. This sequence encodes CASNWGPADTQYF.

The chain links TRBV19 to TRBJ2-7, with 9 nucleotides matching TRBD1. From germline, CDR1 is LNHDA and CDR2 SQIVND (reference sequence). V gave up 5 bases and J gave up 3 bases; unmatched junction bases: 8. The CDR3 extends over 15 amino acids. In nucleotides, the CDR3 is TGTGCCAGTAGTCTCAGACAGGGGGAGGGCTACGAGCAGTACTTC. Translated, it gives CASSLRQGEGYEQYF.

The chain recombines TRBV5-1 with TRBJ2-3, with TRBD2 matching 12 bases. V trimming: 0 bases; J trimming: 4 bases; junction bases outside the gene matches: 9. This CDR3 has 18 residues. Germline values: CDR1 SGHRS, CDR2 YFSETQ. This CDR3 is CASSLAPLAGGSPDTQYF. The CDR3 bases are TGCGCCAGCAGCTTGGCACCCCTAGCGGGGGGGTCCCCAGATACGCAGTATTTT.

In DNA, the CDR3 is TGTGCCAGCAGGGCGCAGGGAAGTAATGAAAAACTGTTTTTT. Translated: CASRAQGSNEKLFF. The chain links TRBV6-1 to TRBJ1-4, with D tentatively TRBD1 (5 bases). The V and J ends lost 6 bases and 4 bases respectively, with 12 bases between them. CDR3 size: 14 residues. From germline, CDR1 is MNHNS and CDR2 SASEGT.

The chain uses TRBV5-1 and TRBJ2-1; 7 bases map to TRBD2. The CDR3 length is 15 residues. V lost 2 bases, J lost 6 bases, and 8 bases stayed unmatched. CDR1 is SGHRS, CDR2 YFSETQ, per germline. The CDR3 protein is CASSFWRELANEQFF. CDR3 DNA sequence: TGCGCCAGCAGCTTTTGGCGGGAGCTTGCCAATGAGCAGTTCTTC.

The count of this clone is one. The V gene is TRBV20-1, the J gene TRBJ2-7; D might be TRBD2 (5 bases). Germline V gives CDR1 DFQATT, CDR2 SNEGSKA (reference sequence). The CDR3 covers 11 residues. Trimming stripped 6 bases from V and 1 base from J, with 7 bases between. The CDR3 DNA is TGCAGTGCCACGGGGTCCTACGAGCAGTACTTC. This codes for CSATGSYEQYF.

This clone was recorded a few times. V and J are TRBV27 and TRBJ2-5; the D gene is possibly TRBD1 (5 bases). The DNA matches TRBJ2-7 better at its end, which makes the J call doubtful. The CDR3 is 15 amino acids. Germline CDR1 and CDR2: MNHEY and SMNVEV (reference sequence). In DNA form, the CDR3 reads TGTGCCAGCAGTTTAGACCTCACAGGAACCTACGAGCAGTACTTC. It yields the protein CASSLDLTGTYEQYF.

The chain joins TRBV28 to TRBJ1-5; possibly TRBD1 for D (6 bases). Trimming took 6 bases from V and 3 from J, leaving 12 bases between them. CDR1 and CDR2 (germline): MDHEN, SYDVKM. The CDR3 has 14 residues. The CDR3 DNA is TGTGCCAGCAGCCCAGCAGGGGTCAATCAGCCCCAGCATTTT. Translating gives CASSPAGVNQPQHF. Filled out from reference TRBV28 and TRBJ1-5, the complete variable domain reads DVKVTQSSRYLVKRTGEKVFLECVQDMDHENMFWYRQDPGLGLRLIYFSYDVKMKEKGDIPEGYSVSREKKERFSLILESASTNQTSMYLCASSPAGVNQPQHFGDGTRLSIL.